These 32 T cell receptor beta chains originate from one sample sequenced in a study of response to subunit inactivated influenza vaccine. In TCRdb, the RT-PCR reads were re-called with MiXCR into one record per CDR3 protein. In the table there are fewer than 600,000 distinct CDR3 sequences, 7.2% of which are singletons. The sequences come from PBMCs from blood, collected 23 to 25 months after vaccination. The receptors were sampled from a man aged 45 to 70 who received an inactivated influenza vaccine.

There are many counts of this clonotype. The rearrangement links TRBV7-7 to TRBJ2-5; no definite D call. V lost 2 bases, J lost 0 bases, and 10 bases lay in between. Germline V CDR1 and CDR2: SSHAT, FNYEAQ (reference sequence). This CDR3 has 15 amino acids. The CDR3 bases are TGTGCCAGCAGCTTAAGGCCAACCAACCAAGAGACCCAGTACTTC. This translates into CASSLRPTNQETQYF.

This chain uses TRBV29-1 with TRBJ2-1; D call uncertain. The CDR3 is made up of 13 amino acids. Germline lookup yields CDR1 SQVTM and CDR2 ANQGSEA. V lost 5 bases to trimming and J lost 2 bases, with 10 bases between them. CDR3 loop: CSVLQEAYNEQFF. The CDR3 nucleotides read TGCAGCGTTCTTCAGGAAGCCTACAATGAGCAGTTCTTC.

There are a few counts of this clonotype. The chain recombines TRBV5-1 with TRBJ1-5; 10 nucleotides agree with TRBD1. With V trimmed by 4 bases and J by 7 bases, 5 bases remained unmatched. This CDR3 has 14 residues. The germline V gene has CDR1 SGHRS and CDR2 YFSETQ. This CDR3 reads CASSVGTGEQPQHF. The CDR3 bases are TGCGCCAGCAGCGTAGGGACAGGGGAACAGCCCCAGCATTTT.

A few counts support this clonotype. The chain has TRBV20-1 and TRBJ1-5, with 12 nucleotides matching TRBD1. The J segment lost 6 bases and the V segment lost 7 bases, leaving 22 bases of the junction unmatched. CDR1 and CDR2 (germline): DFQATT, SNEGSKA (reference sequence). The CDR3 spans 19 residues. DNA for the CDR3: TGCAGTGTTACTGAGCCTCCGGGACAGGGGGCTCTGAAGGGTCAGCCCCAGCATTTT. The encoded protein is CSVTEPPGQGALKGQPQHF.

The chain combines TRBV9 with TRBJ2-5; D is uncertain. Germline assignment: CDR1 SGDLS and CDR2 YYNGEE. The CDR3 totals 13 residues. V gave up 0 bases and J gave up 3 bases, with 6 bases separating them. The CDR3 coding sequence is TGTGCCAGCAGCGTAGCTGGGGAAGAGACCCAGTACTTC. This gives the protein CASSVAGEETQYF.

This clonotype was seen at least ten times. The gene calls are TRBV20-1 and TRBJ2-2, with D tentatively TRBD2 (5 bases). The length of the CDR3 is 16 residues. Germline V gene data show CDR1 as DFQATT and CDR2 as SNEGSKA (reference sequence). V was clipped by 3 bases and J by 1 base, with 15 bases between them. CDR3 sequence (DNA): TGCAGTGCTAGGGATCCTAATACTAGGAACACCGGGGAGCTGTTTTTT. It translates to CSARDPNTRNTGELFF.

Many counts were recorded for this clonotype. V gene TRBV27 combines with J gene TRBJ2-7; 12 bases line up with TRBD2. The germline V gene encodes CDR1 MNHEY and CDR2 SMNVEV (reference sequence). The CDR3 loop spans 15 amino acids. The V segment lost 0 bases and the J segment 4 bases; nucleotides outside the gene matches: 1. CDR3 DNA: TGTGCCAGCAGTTTATCCCTAGCGGGAGGGTACGAGCAGTACTTC. Residues: CASSLSLAGGYEQYF.

The chain recombines TRBV7-2 with TRBJ2-1; D is possibly TRBD2 (6 bases). V lost 6 bases and J lost 2, with 17 bases in between. Germline V gene sequence: CDR1 SGHTA, CDR2 FQGNSA. This CDR3 region has 16 residues. The CDR3 region is CASRITSAGAYNEQFF. CDR3 DNA sequence: TGTGCCAGCAGGATAACGTCAGCGGGCGCCTACAATGAGCAGTTCTTC.

This clonotype turned up a few times. V gene TRBV12-3 or TRBV12-4 combines with J gene TRBJ2-2; TRBD2 agrees at 8 bases. V shed 1 base, J shed 7 bases, and the junction held 2 bases outside the gene matches. The length of the CDR3 is 14 residues. The CDR3 DNA is TGTGCCAGCAGTTTAGGACTAGCGATCGGGGAGCTGTTTTTT. Its translation: CASSLGLAIGELFF.

This clonotype was picked up many times. The chain links TRBV6-5 to TRBJ2-5, with 9 bases that match TRBD2. V lost 2 bases, J lost 5 bases, and 9 bases stayed unmatched. This CDR3 region has 16 residues. In germline, CDR1 is MNHEY, CDR2 SVGAGI. The CDR3 protein is CASSYGGRADGETQYF. The CDR3 nucleotides are TGTGCCAGCAGTTACGGCGGGAGGGCCGATGGCGAGACCCAGTACTTC.

CDR3 sequence (DNA): TGCAGCGTTGTGCGGGGGTACCAAGAGACCCAGTACTTC. Amino acid sequence: CSVVRGYQETQYF. The V gene is TRBV29-1, the J gene TRBJ2-5; TRBD2 matches 7 bases. Germline V lookup: CDR1 SQVTM, CDR2 ANQGSEA. The V gene end was trimmed by 4 bases and the J gene end by 0 bases; junction bases not matched to a gene: 2. CDR3 length: 13 amino acids.

The rearrangement uses TRBV5-6 and TRBJ1-2, with D tentatively TRBD1 (5 bases). Germline V CDR1 and CDR2: SGHDT, YYEEEE. Trimming shortened V by 4 bases and J by 6 bases, and 10 bases separated the two germline ends. The CDR3 has 12 residues. The CDR3 sequence: CASSVRGHGYTF. In nucleotides, the CDR3 is TGTGCCAGCAGCGTGAGGGGTCATGGCTACACCTTC.

The sample holds many counts of this clonotype. The gene calls are TRBV6-5 and TRBJ2-5; 11 nucleotides align to TRBD1. There are 16 residues in the CDR3. With 2 bases clipped from V and 6 bases from J, the junction kept 8 bases outside the gene matches. Germline-derived CDR1 and CDR2 are MNHEY and SVGAGI. Here the CDR3 reads CASSYPRTGGRKTQYF. The CDR3 coding sequence is TGTGCCAGCAGTTACCCTCGGACAGGGGGCCGGAAGACCCAGTACTTC.

The sample holds a few counts of this clonotype. The J gene is TRBJ1-1, the V gene TRBV5-4; no clear D gene. Germline CDR1 SGHNT, CDR2 YYREEE (reference sequence). The CDR3 length is 14 residues. Trimming cost V 4 bases and J 1 base, with 11 bases left between them. The CDR3: CASSQDWGNTEAFF. In nucleotides, the CDR3 is TGTGCCAGCAGCCAGGATTGGGGGAACACTGAAGCTTTCTTT.

In the case of this clonotype: Possible read error: a much larger clone is one base away. This chain uses TRBV3-1 with TRBJ2-7, with a possible D match to TRBD1 (5 bases). Germline CDR1 and CDR2: LGHDT and YNNKEL (reference sequence). The CDR3 has 13 amino acids. The CDR3 DNA is TGTGCCAGCAGCCAGACAGTCTCCTACGTGCAGTACTTC. Its translation: CASSQTVSYVQYF.

Ten or more counts support this clonotype. V usage is TRBV4-3 and J usage is TRBJ2-2; D is possibly TRBD2 (5 bases). Germline V lookup: CDR1 LGHNA, CDR2 YSLEER. This CDR3 contains 16 residues. The V gene lost 0 bases and the J gene lost 4 bases, with 12 bases spanning the gap. The CDR3 DNA reads as TGCGCCAGCAGCCAAGATGGTCTAGCAGGCACCGGGGAGCTGTTTTTT. As protein: CASSQDGLAGTGELFF.

This clonotype showed up many times. The chain links TRBV9 to TRBJ2-1, with a possible D match to TRBD2 (5 bases). The CDR3 loop spans 17 amino acids. CDR1 SGDLS and CDR2 YYNGEE come from the germline V gene. With 4 bases removed from V and 3 bases from J, the gap between germline ends came to 20 bases. In DNA form, the CDR3 reads TGTGCCAGCAGCCCGCAAGGTCGAGCGGAAAACTACAATGAGCAGTTCTTC. The encoded protein is CASSPQGRAENYNEQFF.

The rearrangement joins TRBV20-1 to TRBJ2-1; 7 bases line up with TRBD1. The J segment lost 5 bases and the V segment lost 0 bases, leaving 7 bases of the junction unmatched. CDR1 and CDR2 from the germline V gene are DFQATT and SNEGSKA (reference sequence). This CDR3 is 15 amino acids long. The CDR3 bases are TGCAGTGCTAGAGATCGGGGACAGCCTAACAATGAGCAGTTCTTC. It specifies CSARDRGQPNNEQFF.

The V call is TRBV2, the J call TRBJ2-1; D is uncertain. There are 15 residues in the CDR3. V gave up 3 bases and J gave up 2 bases, with 11 bases separating them. The germline V gene encodes CDR1 SNHLY and CDR2 FYNNEI. This CDR3 is CASSELGYPYNEQFF. CDR3 in DNA: TGTGCCAGCAGTGAGTTAGGGTATCCCTACAATGAGCAGTTCTTC.

This clonotype was recorded many times. The chain carries TRBV7-9 and TRBJ2-7; 8 bases are a match to TRBD1. The length of the CDR3 is 16 residues. The ends lost 4 bases at V and 3 bases at J; junction bases unmatched: 11. The germline CDR1 and CDR2 sequences are SEHNR and FQNEAQ (reference sequence). The CDR3 here is CASSSNEGQVHYEQYF. The CDR3 coding sequence is TGTGCCAGCAGCTCGAATGAGGGACAGGTCCACTACGAGCAGTACTTC.

This clonotype came up many times. The J gene is TRBJ2-7, the V gene TRBV20-1; D gene unclear. The CDR3 is made up of 16 amino acids. Germline CDR1 reads DFQATT; CDR2 reads SNEGSKA (reference sequence). The ends were cut back, 2 bases at V and 0 bases at J, with 17 bases in the middle. This CDR3 is CSARTHAMGSSYEQYF. CDR3 in DNA: TGCAGTGCTAGAACACACGCCATGGGGTCCTCCTACGAGCAGTACTTC.

This clonotype was seen a few times. The chain has TRBV5-1 and TRBJ2-1; D is undetermined. Germline CDR1 is SGHRS and CDR2 is YFSETQ. The CDR3 is made up of 14 amino acids. V gave up 6 bases and J gave up 4 bases, with 14 bases separating them. This CDR3 reads CASTTANRYNEQFF. The CDR3 bases are TGCGCCAGCACTACCGCTAACCGTTACAATGAGCAGTTCTTC.

The rearrangement uses TRBV7-9 and TRBJ2-1; a possible D gene is TRBD1 (6 bases). Germline CDR1 is SEHNR and CDR2 is FQNEAQ (reference sequence). Trimming took off 5 bases at V and 8 bases at J, with 10 bases between the two ends. The CDR3 spans 12 residues. The CDR3 loop reads CASSNRVDEQFF. The CDR3 DNA sequence: TGTGCCAGCAGCAACAGGGTAGATGAGCAGTTCTTC.

This clonotype was counted between two and nine times. The gene calls are TRBV6-1 and TRBJ2-6; the D is unclear. The germline gives CDR1 MNHNS, CDR2 SASEGT. V was trimmed by 3 bases and J by 2 bases, leaving 2 bases between them. The CDR3 contains 13 residues. The CDR3 here is CASSDTGANVLTF. CDR3 in DNA: TGTGCCAGCAGTGATACTGGGGCCAACGTCCTGACTTTC.

At least ten counts were recorded for this clonotype. V is TRBV6-5 and J is TRBJ2-5; D is uncertain. Trimming shortened V by 6 bases and J by 4 bases, and 9 bases separated the two germline ends. In germline, CDR1 is MNHEY, CDR2 SVGAGI. The CDR3 loop spans 12 amino acids. The CDR3 sequence: CASRKNGETQYF. In DNA, the CDR3 is TGTGCCAGCAGGAAAAATGGAGAGACCCAGTACTTC.

This clonotype was counted many times. The chain combines TRBV24-1 with TRBJ2-5; the match to TRBD2 covers 8 bases. This CDR3 has 13 amino acids. Germline lookup yields CDR1 KGHDR and CDR2 SFDVKD. The V segment lost 7 bases and the J segment 5 bases; nucleotides outside the gene matches: 5. CDR3 residues: CATRSGGGETQYF. The CDR3 region has the DNA TGTGCCACCAGGAGCGGGGGTGGGGAGACCCAGTACTTC.

The chain is built from TRBV11-2 and TRBJ2-2, with TRBD2 matching 10 bases. Trimming took 1 base from V and 3 from J; bases not matched to a gene: 8. Germline values: CDR1 SGHAT, CDR2 FQNNGV. The CDR3 has 18 residues. CDR3 amino acids: CASSLGSRLAGDTGELFF. In nucleotides, the CDR3 is TGTGCCAGCAGCTTAGGAAGTCGCCTAGCGGGGGACACCGGGGAGCTGTTTTTT. Full variable domain (outside the CDR3, taken from reference TRBV11-2 and TRBJ2-2): EAGVAQSPRYKIIEKRQSVAFWCNPISGHATLYWYQQILGQGPKLLIQFQNNGVVDDSQLPKDRFSAERLKGVDSTLKIQPAKLEDSAVYLCASSLGSRLAGDTGELFFGEGSRLTVL.

This clonotype was observed a few times. The chain couples TRBV4-2 to TRBJ2-7; TRBD1 agrees at 10 bases. This CDR3 region has 17 residues. The J segment lost 5 bases and the V segment lost 1 base, leaving 11 bases of the junction unmatched. Germline V gene sequence: CDR1 LGHNA, CDR2 YNFKEQ. The CDR3 coding sequence is TGTGCCAGCAGCCAAGGCCGACCGGGACAGGGGAGGAACGAGCAGTACTTC. Translated: CASSQGRPGQGRNEQYF.

This clonotype was seen more than once but under ten times. The V call is TRBV3-1, the J call TRBJ2-1; 16 nucleotides align to TRBD2. V lost 4 bases, J lost 7 bases, and 13 bases stayed unmatched. The CDR3 covers 19 residues. CDR1 and CDR2 from the germline V gene are LGHDT and YNNKEL (reference sequence). DNA for the CDR3: TGTGCCAGCAGCCTTATCGGGGGGACTAGCGGGGGGGCCAAGAATGAGCAGTTCTTC. Translated, it gives CASSLIGGTSGGAKNEQFF.

This clonotype was counted between two and nine times. V usage is TRBV28 and J usage is TRBJ2-3, with D tentatively TRBD1 or TRBD2 (7 bases each). From germline, CDR1 is MDHEN and CDR2 SYDVKM. This CDR3 has 14 amino acids. The V end lost 8 bases, the J end lost 4 bases, and 16 bases lay between the germline ends. The CDR3 DNA reads TGTGCCAGCGCTTCCGCAGGGGGGGCAGATACGCAGTATTTT. This codes for CASASAGGADTQYF. Full variable domain (rest looked up from reference TRBV28 and TRBJ2-3): DVKVTQSSRYLVKRTGEKVFLECVQDMDHENMFWYRQDPGLGLRLIYFSYDVKMKEKGDIPEGYSVSREKKERFSLILESASTNQTSMYLCASASAGGADTQYFGPGTRLTVL.

V gene TRBV3-1 combines with J gene TRBJ1-2; D possibly corresponds to TRBD1 (6 bases). There are 16 residues in the CDR3. V lost 0 bases to trimming and J lost 2 bases, with 13 bases between them. Germline-derived CDR1 and CDR2 are LGHDT and YNNKEL (reference sequence). The CDR3 loop reads CASSQDWGARNYGYTF. CDR3 DNA sequence: TGTGCCAGCAGCCAAGATTGGGGGGCGCGCAACTATGGCTACACCTTC.

This clonotype occurred many times. The chain combines TRBV5-1 with TRBJ1-3; no definite D call. Trimming shortened V by 4 bases and J by 7 bases, and 12 bases separated the two germline ends. This CDR3 is 13 amino acids long. Germline lookup yields CDR1 SGHRS and CDR2 YFSETQ. The CDR3 spells CASSEDPGNTIYF. For the CDR3, the DNA is TGCGCCAGCAGCGAGGATCCGGGGAACACCATATATTTT.